Below, one TCR beta chain is given with its context. An end of the junction does not agree with germline; a read error may underlie this. This entry belongs to a study of blood T cell repertoires in COVID-19. Study background: The cDNA or gDNA used as material had been derived from T cells, B-cell-depleted T cells, or PBMCs.

Some clones are missing from TCRdb's copy, which holds only in-frame ones; the method was immunoSEQ multiplex PCR. The sample has some 76,000 clones, around 86% seen once. This CDR3 is built from 16 residues. Germline V gene sequence: CDR1 MNHNY, CDR2 SVGAGI (reference sequence). The TCR sequence derives from a woman under 30 with acute or convalescent COVID-19. Sequencing was performed on peripheral blood. This chain links TRBV6-6 with TRBJ1-2, with D uncertain. CDR3 sequence: CASSHSFGVDSDGYTF. CDR3 DNA sequence: TGTGCCAGCAGTCACTCTTTCGGGGTGGATTCCGATGGCTACACCTTC.